The 2 T cell receptor beta chains presented below share a single source sample, sequenced in a study of cytomegalovirus exposure and HLA in healthy donors (dated by TCRdb to between 2016 and 2019). Libraries were made using the immunoSEQ multiplex PCR assay. The clones in this table, taken by TCRdb from immuneACCESS, are in-frame only. Not every clone is retained; where verified, under half of the shortfall comes from an unresolved V gene, and the cause of the rest is unknown. This sample comprises tens of thousands of clones, about 93% of them detected only once. The top ten clonotypes cover approximately 1% of the sample. Sequences were obtained from PBMCs. These receptors came from a woman in her 30s in good health and CMV-seropositive.

This sequence joins TRBV5-5 and TRBJ1-5; D not certain. The CDR3 extends over 15 amino acids. V lost 2 bases and J 0 bases, leaving 9 bases between the germline ends. Germline V gene data show CDR1 as SGHKS and CDR2 as YYEKEE (reference sequence). This CDR3 reads CASSFGSYSNQPQHF. The CDR3 bases are TGTGCCAGCAGCTTCGGGAGTTATAGCAATCAGCCCCAGCATTTT. The full variable domain, completed using reference TRBV5-5 and TRBJ1-5, is DAGVTQSPTHLIKTRGQQVTLRCSPISGHKSVSWYQQVLGQGPQFIFQYYEKEERGRGNFPDRFSARQFPNYSSELNVNALLLGDSALYLCASSFGSYSNQPQHFGDGTRLSIL.

The chain links TRBV30 to TRBJ1-2, with 9 bases identical to TRBD1. With V trimmed by 3 bases and J by 2 bases, 4 bases remained unmatched. The CDR3 is 14 residues long. Germline lookup yields CDR1 GTSNPN and CDR2 SVGIG (reference sequence). The CDR3: CAWSRTGANYGYTF. Written as DNA, the CDR3 is TGTGCCTGGAGCCGGACAGGGGCAAACTATGGCTACACCTTC.